A selection of T cell receptor beta chains follows, all from one sample in a study of T cell responses to AZD1222 COVID-19 vaccine. Produced via immunoSEQ multiplex PCR; TCRdb's table is partial and in-frame only. The table lists about 110,000 clones, 87% of them singletons. The sequencing here drew on peripheral blood, taken on day 0 of AZD1222 vaccination. The source of these receptors is an adult in good health. Each CDR3 is given with its conserved first and last residue. The order of the fields is J gene, clone size, D gene, V gene, CDR3 DNA, CDR3 protein. A D gene is named only where the DNA matches it firmly. Clone size is given for some rows only: seen once, a few or many times, or a class if the clone is expanded.

TRBJ2-5	.	TRBD2	TRBV7-2	TGTGCCAGCAGCTCTAGCGGGGGACTATTGGGAACGGAGACCCAGTACTTC	CASSSSGGLLGTETQYF
TRBJ1-1	.	.	TRBV14	TGTGCCAGCAGCTTTGACCTAGACACTGAAGCTTTCTTT	CASSFDLDTEAFF
TRBJ1-6	.	.	TRBV28	TGTGCCAGCAGGACGGGCCACCCAAATTCACCCCTCCACTTT	CASRTGHPNSPLHF
TRBJ2-1	.	TRBD2	TRBV7-8	TGTGCCAGCAGCTCTGGAGTCGGGGGGAACTCTATCCATGAGCAGTTCTTC	CASSSGVGGNSIHEQFF
TRBJ2-5	.	TRBD1	TRBV7-7	TGTGCTAGCAGCAACATCGGGACAGGGGAATGGGAGACCCAGTACTTC	CASSNIGTGEWETQYF
TRBJ1-4	.	TRBD1	TRBV6-2/TRBV6-3	TGTGCCAGCAGCGCCCGGGACAGCCTTAATGAAAAACTGTTTTTT	CASSARDSLNEKLFF
TRBJ2-5	.	.	TRBV27	TGTGCCAGCAAAAAAGGGGTCCAAGAGACCCAGTACTTC	CASKKGVQETQYF
TRBJ2-3	.	TRBD2	TRBV29-1	TGCAGCGTTCCCCTAGCGGAGAGCACAGATACGCAGTATTTT	CSVPLAESTDTQYF
TRBJ1-1	.	.	TRBV28	TGTGCCAGCAGCCCGGGACGGATCGAAGCTTTCTTT	CASSPGRIEAFF
TRBJ2-1	.	TRBD2	TRBV13	TGTGCCAGCAGCTCGCACCCTACTAGCGGAATCTCCCGCTCCTACAATGAGCAGTTCTTC	CASSSHPTSGISRSYNEQFF
TRBJ1-3	once	TRBD1	TRBV6-5	TGTGCCAGCAGGCCCAGACAGGGGGTCGGAAACACCATATATTTT	CASRPRQGVGNTIYF
TRBJ1-5	.	.	TRBV4-2	TGTGCCAGCAGCCAAGACGGAGGGGTGGATCAGCCCCAGCATTTT	CASSQDGGVDQPQHF
TRBJ1-5	.	TRBD1	TRBV10-3	TGTGCCATCAGGGGACAGCCCAATCAGCCCCAGCATTTT	CAIRGQPNQPQHF
TRBJ1-5	.	.	TRBV28	TGTGCCAGCAGTTTCCTGGGTAAGCCCCAGCATTTT	CASSFLGKPQHF
TRBJ1-6	.	.	TRBV10-3	TGTGCCACCCGAGGGGCCTTTAATTCACCCCTCCACTTT	CATRGAFNSPLHF
TRBJ2-3	.	.	TRBV27	TGTGCCAGCAGTTTGGGTCATACAGATACGCAGTATTTT	CASSLGHTDTQYF